One sample yielded the 23 T cell receptor beta chains listed below, sequenced in a study of shared clonotypes between healthy human individuals. Some clones are missing from TCRdb's copy, which holds only in-frame ones; the method was immunoSEQ multiplex PCR. The repertoire consists of 600,000 to 700,000 clones, with around three quarters occurring once and the leading ten covering under 2%. Sequencing was performed on memory CD4+ T cells sorted from blood. Subset indicated: CD45RA-negative fraction. The receptor source for this set is a woman aged 25-40 years in good health.

This clone was counted only a few times. V and J are TRBV30 and TRBJ1-5; 9 bases agree with TRBD1. Germline loops: CDR1 GTSNPN, CDR2 SVGIG (reference sequence). CDR3 size: 14 residues. V shed 2 bases and J 2 bases; nucleotides not matched to a gene: 1. The CDR3 DNA reads as TGTGCCTGGAGTCGGACAGGGGGCAATCAGCCCCAGCATTTT. Protein: CAWSRTGGNQPQHF.

This chain uses TRBV15 with TRBJ1-5, with 7 nucleotides matching TRBD1. Germline CDR1 LNHNV, CDR2 YYDKDF (reference sequence). CDR3 length: 17 residues. V lost 0 bases to trimming and J lost 0 bases; unmatched junction nucleotides: 5. The CDR3 coding sequence is TGTGCCACCAGCAGAGATTTAGGGGGCCTTAGCAATCAGCCCCAGCATTTT. It translates to CATSRDLGGLSNQPQHF.

CDR3 sequence: CASSRGGNTEAFF. The CDR3 DNA sequence: TGCGCCAGCAGCCGGGGGGGCAACACTGAAGCTTTCTTT. The chain is built from TRBV5-1 and TRBJ1-1, with D perhaps TRBD1 (6 bases). CDR3 length equals 13 residues. The germline V gene has CDR1 SGHRS and CDR2 YFSETQ. The germline V and J ends were trimmed by 4 bases and 2 bases, with 9 bases remaining between them.

In DNA, the CDR3 is TGTGCCAGCACGACCCAAAGCGTATCCTACGAGCAGTACTTC. As protein: CASTTQSVSYEQYF. This chain joins TRBV2 and TRBJ2-7; D not certain. Trimming took 7 bases from V and 1 from J, leaving 14 bases between them. This CDR3 is built from 14 residues. The germline CDR1 and CDR2 sequences are SNHLY and FYNNEI. The whole variable domain, filled in from reference TRBV2 and TRBJ2-7, reads EPEVTQTPSHQVTQMGQEVILRCVPISNHLYFYWYRQILGQKVEFLVSFYNNEISEKSEIFDDQFSVERPDGSNFTLKIRSTKLEDSAMYFCASTTQSVSYEQYFGPGTRLTVT.

This clone was counted only a few times. The gene calls are TRBV6-1 and TRBJ2-2; D gene uncertain. CDR1 MNHNS and CDR2 SASEGT come from the germline V gene. There are 13 residues in the CDR3. Trimming shortened V by 3 bases and J by 5 bases, and 7 bases separated the two germline ends. CDR3 in amino acids: CASSDRGTGELFF. CDR3 sequence (DNA): TGTGCCAGCAGTGACCGCGGAACCGGGGAGCTGTTTTTT.

This chain uses TRBV15 with TRBJ2-7; 9 nucleotides line up with TRBD2. Germline V gives CDR1 LNHNV, CDR2 YYDKDF (reference sequence). The CDR3 is made up of 16 amino acids. After removal of 1 base from V and 7 bases from J, the junction contained 11 bases not matched to a gene. CDR3 in amino acids: CATSRAPGSAGGEQYF. The CDR3 DNA follows: TGTGCCACCAGCAGAGCTCCCGGGTCAGCGGGGGGTGAGCAGTACTTC.

The genes are TRBV7-2 and TRBJ2-3; TRBD2 is a possible D gene (6 bases). CDR1 and CDR2 from the germline V gene are SGHTA and FQGNSA. V lost 5 bases and J lost 5, with 17 bases in between. The CDR3 runs to 15 residues. The CDR3 sequence: CASSPPLARGDTQYF. DNA of the CDR3: TGTGCCAGCAGCCCCCCTCTAGCGCGGGGAGATACGCAGTATTTT.

This chain uses TRBV5-8 with TRBJ1-2; 9 bases match TRBD1. The ends lost 4 bases at V and 3 bases at J; junction bases unmatched: 4. CDR1 and CDR2 (germline): SGHTS, YDEGEE. The CDR3 runs 14 residues. The CDR3 DNA sequence: TGTGCCAGCAGCCGGGACAGGGTTTACTATGGCTACACCTTC. Translated, it gives CASSRDRVYYGYTF. The full variable domain, rest sourced from reference TRBV5-8 and TRBJ1-2, is EAGVTQSPTHLIKTRGQQATLRCSPISGHTSVYWYQQALGLGLQFLLWYDEGEERNRGNFPPRFSGRQFPNYSSELNVNALELEDSALYLCASSRDRVYYGYTFGSGTRLTVV.

As for this clone: This specimen includes other DNA sequences encoding the same CDR3. The rearrangement joins TRBV28 to TRBJ2-6; the match to TRBD2 covers 7 bases. The V segment lost 3 bases and the J segment 2 bases; nucleotides outside the gene matches: 1. The CDR3 extends over 15 amino acids. Germline CDR1 and CDR2: MDHEN and SYDVKM. The CDR3 is CASSFRGAGANVLTF. The CDR3 region has the DNA TGTGCCAGCAGTTTCCGGGGGGCTGGGGCCAACGTCCTGACTTTC.

This chain uses TRBV19 with TRBJ1-1; a weak D match, TRBD1 (6 bases). The germline gives CDR1 LNHDA, CDR2 SQIVND (reference sequence). V lost 5 bases to trimming and J lost 2 bases, with 12 bases between them. This CDR3 has 14 residues. CDR3 DNA: TGTGCCAGTAGTTTGAACAGGGTAAACACTGAAGCTTTCTTT. Encoded protein: CASSLNRVNTEAFF.

The rearrangement links TRBV29-1 to TRBJ2-1; TRBD2 matches at 16 bases. The ends lost 8 bases at V and 10 bases at J; junction bases unmatched: 8. The germline CDR1 and CDR2 sequences are SQVTM and ANQGSEA. The CDR3 totals 14 residues. CDR3 DNA sequence: TGCAGCTCTACGGGACTAGCGGGAGGGCCGGAGCAGTTCTTC. This gives the protein CSSTGLAGGPEQFF.

The rearrangement uses TRBV10-3 and TRBJ1-4; 7 bases match TRBD1. The CDR3 covers 13 residues. The V gene end was trimmed by 6 bases and the J gene end by 7 bases; junction bases not matched to a gene: 5. Germline CDR1 ENHRY, CDR2 SYGVKD. CDR3 bases: TGTGCCATCAGAAGACAGGGCGGTGAAAAACTGTTTTTT. Translating gives CAIRRQGGEKLFF.

This rearrangement joins TRBV30 to TRBJ2-1, with a possible D match to TRBD1 (6 bases). This CDR3 has 15 residues. Germline V gene lookup returns CDR1 GTSNPN and CDR2 SVGIG (reference sequence). V gave up 0 bases and J gave up 2 bases, with 11 bases separating them. The CDR3 loop is CAWSVKGVTYNEQFF. In DNA form, the CDR3 reads TGTGCCTGGAGTGTGAAGGGGGTAACCTACAATGAGCAGTTCTTC.

This clone was seen only a few times. The rearrangement uses TRBV2 and TRBJ1-4; D is unresolved. CDR3 length: 15 amino acids. The V end was cut by 2 bases, the J end by 0 bases, with 7 bases between. The germline gives CDR1 SNHLY, CDR2 FYNNEI. DNA of the CDR3: TGTGCCAGCAGTGAATACGCCTCAACTAATGAAAAACTGTTTTTT. This gives the protein CASSEYASTNEKLFF.

V is TRBV6-5 and J is TRBJ2-1; weak D call: TRBD1 (6 bases). Germline CDR1 MNHEY, CDR2 SVGAGI. V was clipped by 7 bases and J by 0 bases, with 10 bases between them. This CDR3 comprises 14 residues. CDR3: CASTPQGSYNEQFF. DNA for the CDR3: TGTGCCAGCACTCCACAGGGCTCCTACAATGAGCAGTTCTTC.

The rearrangement uses TRBV29-1 and TRBJ2-5, with 9 bases lining up with TRBD1. Germline CDR1 is SQVTM and CDR2 is ANQGSEA. The CDR3 is made up of 12 amino acids. The CDR3 loop reads CSLLDRGETQYF. As DNA, the CDR3 is TGCAGTCTTTTGGACAGGGGAGAGACCCAGTACTTC.

This sequence joins TRBV18 and TRBJ1-1, with a tentative D call TRBD1 (5 bases). The germline V and J ends were trimmed by 3 bases and 5 bases, with 16 bases remaining between them. The CDR3 has 15 residues. Germline V lookup: CDR1 KGHSH, CDR2 LQKENI. The CDR3 DNA reads TGTGCCAGCTCACCGAATAGGGGCTTATGGACTGAAGCTTTCTTT. It specifies CASSPNRGLWTEAFF.

The chain carries TRBV11-3 and TRBJ2-7; 8 bases align to TRBD2. Germline-derived CDR1 and CDR2 are SGHNT and YENEEA. With V trimmed by 3 bases and J by 7 bases, 8 bases remained unmatched. The CDR3 loop spans 14 amino acids. The CDR3 sequence is CASSLGGTRNEQYF. CDR3 bases: TGTGCCAGCAGCTTGGGGGGGACTAGGAATGAGCAGTACTTC.

The rearrangement joins TRBV14 to TRBJ2-5; no clear D gene. TRBJ2-7 explains the end of the DNA better; the J call may be wrong. The germline V gene has CDR1 SGHDN and CDR2 FVKESK. This CDR3 has 13 residues. CDR3 amino acids: CASSRLGWYEQYF. CDR3 nucleotide sequence: TGTGCCAGCAGCCGACTGGGTTGGTACGAGCAGTACTTC.

The chain combines TRBV29-1 with TRBJ2-7; perhaps TRBD2 as D (5 bases). From germline, CDR1 is SQVTM and CDR2 ANQGSEA. V was clipped by 6 bases and J by 0 bases, with 12 bases between them. CDR3 length: 13 amino acids. The CDR3 nucleotides are TGCAGCGTGAGACGGGCGGGCTCCTACGAGCAGTACTTC. Translating gives CSVRRAGSYEQYF.

The gene calls are TRBV5-1 and TRBJ2-4; possible D gene TRBD2, 5 bases. V shed 0 bases and J shed 0 bases, with 10 bases lying between them. The CDR3 contains 16 residues. Germline V gene lookup returns CDR1 SGHRS and CDR2 YFSETQ. Here the CDR3 reads CASSLAERIAKNIQYF. In DNA, the CDR3 is TGCGCCAGCAGCTTGGCCGAGCGGATAGCCAAAAACATTCAGTACTTC.

Remarks on this clone: One junction end disagrees with the germline gene, perhaps due to a read error. Here the CDR3 DNA reads TGTGCCAGCAGCCCCTCCAACAATGAGCAGTTCTTC. This gives the protein CASSPSNNEQFF. This chain uses TRBV7-3 with TRBJ2-1; D gene uncertain. Germline CDR1 is SGHTA and CDR2 is FQGTGA. This CDR3 comprises 12 residues. Full variable domain (missing parts from reference TRBV7-3 and TRBJ2-1): GAGVSQTPSNKVTEKGKYVELRCDPISGHTALYWYRQSLGQGPEFLIYFQGTGAADDSGLPNDRFFAVRPEGSVSTLKIQRTERGDSAVYLCASSPSNNEQFFGPGTRLTVL.

The chain has TRBV10-1 and TRBJ2-7; 7 nucleotides agree with TRBD1. The CDR3 is made up of 13 amino acids. Germline V gene data show CDR1 as WNHNN and CDR2 as SYGVQD (reference sequence). The ends lost 5 bases at V and 3 bases at J; junction bases unmatched: 4. Here the CDR3 DNA reads TGCGCCAGCAGTCGACAGGGCTTCTACGAGCAGTACTTC. Its translation is CASSRQGFYEQYF.